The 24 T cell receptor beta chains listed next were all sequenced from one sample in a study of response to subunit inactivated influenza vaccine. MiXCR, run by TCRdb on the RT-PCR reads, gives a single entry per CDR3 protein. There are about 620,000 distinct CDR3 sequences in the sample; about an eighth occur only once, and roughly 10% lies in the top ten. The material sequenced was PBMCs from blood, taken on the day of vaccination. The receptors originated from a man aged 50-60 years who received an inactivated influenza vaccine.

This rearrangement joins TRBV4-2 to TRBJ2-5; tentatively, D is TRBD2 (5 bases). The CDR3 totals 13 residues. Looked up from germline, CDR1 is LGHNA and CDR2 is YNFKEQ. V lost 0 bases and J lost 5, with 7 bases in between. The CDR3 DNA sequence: TGTGCCAGCAGCCAAGATGGACTTGAGACCCAGTACTTC. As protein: CASSQDGLETQYF.

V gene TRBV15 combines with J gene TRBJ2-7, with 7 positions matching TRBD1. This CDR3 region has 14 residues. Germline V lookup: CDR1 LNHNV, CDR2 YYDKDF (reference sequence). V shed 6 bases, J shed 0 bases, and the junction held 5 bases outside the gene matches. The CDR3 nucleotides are TGTGCCACCAGGCCGGGACAGAGCTCCTACGAGCAGTACTTC. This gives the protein CATRPGQSSYEQYF.

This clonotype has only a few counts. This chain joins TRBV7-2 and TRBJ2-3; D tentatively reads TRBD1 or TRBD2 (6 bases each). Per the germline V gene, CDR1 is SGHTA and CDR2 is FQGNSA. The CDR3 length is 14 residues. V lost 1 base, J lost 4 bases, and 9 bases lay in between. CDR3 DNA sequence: TGTGCCAGCAGCTTAGGGGGGGCCCCAGATACGCAGTATTTT. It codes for CASSLGGAPDTQYF.

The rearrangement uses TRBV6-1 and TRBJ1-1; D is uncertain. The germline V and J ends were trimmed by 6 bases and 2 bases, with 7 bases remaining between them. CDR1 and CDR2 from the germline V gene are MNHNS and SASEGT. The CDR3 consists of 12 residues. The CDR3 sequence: CASREINTEAFF. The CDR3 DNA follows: TGTGCCAGCAGGGAGATAAACACTGAAGCTTTCTTT.

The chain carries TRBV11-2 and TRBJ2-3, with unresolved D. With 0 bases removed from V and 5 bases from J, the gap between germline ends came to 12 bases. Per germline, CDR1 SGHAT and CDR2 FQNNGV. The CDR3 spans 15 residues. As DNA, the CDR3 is TGTGCCAGCAGCTTAGAATCAAGGTTGGGAGATACGCAGTATTTT. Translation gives CASSLESRLGDTQYF.

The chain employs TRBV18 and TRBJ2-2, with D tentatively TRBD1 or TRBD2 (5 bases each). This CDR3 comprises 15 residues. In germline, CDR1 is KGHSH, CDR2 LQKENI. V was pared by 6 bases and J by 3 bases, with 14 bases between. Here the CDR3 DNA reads TGTGCCAGCTCGTCAAGTGGGGGTTACACCGGGGAGCTGTTTTTT. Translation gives CASSSSGGYTGELFF.

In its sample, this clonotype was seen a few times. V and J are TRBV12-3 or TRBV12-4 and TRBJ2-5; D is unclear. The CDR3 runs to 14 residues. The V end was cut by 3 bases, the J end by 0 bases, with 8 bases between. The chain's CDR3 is CASSFRVNQETQYF. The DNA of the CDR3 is TGTGCCAGCAGTTTTCGGGTAAACCAAGAGACCCAGTACTTC.

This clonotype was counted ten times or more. CDR3 sequence (DNA): TGTGCCAGCAGTACGGACAGGGGGCTCGGAAACACCATATATTTT. It encodes CASSTDRGLGNTIYF. The gene calls are TRBV2 and TRBJ1-3; 11 nucleotides line up with TRBD1. The CDR3 sequence is 15 residues long. V lost 5 bases and J lost 4; bases outside the gene matches: 4. Germline V CDR1 and CDR2: SNHLY, FYNNEI. Full variable domain (rest looked up from reference TRBV2 and TRBJ1-3): EPEVTQTPSHQVTQMGQEVILRCVPISNHLYFYWYRQILGQKVEFLVSFYNNEISEKSEIFDDQFSVERPDGSNFTLKIRSTKLEDSAMYFCASSTDRGLGNTIYFGEGSWLTVV.

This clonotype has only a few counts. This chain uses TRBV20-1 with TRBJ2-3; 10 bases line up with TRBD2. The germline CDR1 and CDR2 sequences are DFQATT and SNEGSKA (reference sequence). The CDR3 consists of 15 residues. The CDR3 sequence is CSSIKGTSDTDTQYF. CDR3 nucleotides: TGCAGCTCCATAAAGGGGACTAGCGACACAGATACGCAGTATTTT.

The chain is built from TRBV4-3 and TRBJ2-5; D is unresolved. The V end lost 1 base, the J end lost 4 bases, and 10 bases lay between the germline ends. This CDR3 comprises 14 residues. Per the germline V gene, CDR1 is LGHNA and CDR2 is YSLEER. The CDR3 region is CASSQGSYGETQYF. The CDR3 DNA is TGCGCCAGCAGCCAAGGATCCTATGGAGAGACCCAGTACTTC.

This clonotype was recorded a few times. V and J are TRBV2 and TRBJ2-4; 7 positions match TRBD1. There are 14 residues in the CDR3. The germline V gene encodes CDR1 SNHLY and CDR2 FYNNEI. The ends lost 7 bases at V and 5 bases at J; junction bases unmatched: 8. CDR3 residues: CASKLQGYENIQYF. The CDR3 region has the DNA TGTGCCAGCAAACTACAGGGGTACGAAAACATTCAGTACTTC.

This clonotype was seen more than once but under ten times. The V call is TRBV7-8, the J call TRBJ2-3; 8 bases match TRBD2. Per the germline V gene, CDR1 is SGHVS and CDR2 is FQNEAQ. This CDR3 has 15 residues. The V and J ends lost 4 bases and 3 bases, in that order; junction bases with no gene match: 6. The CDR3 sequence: CASSYGTRKTDTQYF. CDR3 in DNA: TGTGCCAGCAGCTACGGGACTAGGAAAACAGATACGCAGTATTTT.

DNA of the CDR3: TGTGCCAGCAGTTACGGAAGGCTACAGGCCGAGCAGTTCTTC. Protein: CASSYGRLQAEQFF. The gene calls are TRBV6-5 and TRBJ2-1; D may be TRBD1 (5 bases). The CDR3 contains 14 residues. Trimming took 2 bases from V and 10 from J, leaving 15 bases between them. The germline gives CDR1 MNHEY, CDR2 SVGAGI.

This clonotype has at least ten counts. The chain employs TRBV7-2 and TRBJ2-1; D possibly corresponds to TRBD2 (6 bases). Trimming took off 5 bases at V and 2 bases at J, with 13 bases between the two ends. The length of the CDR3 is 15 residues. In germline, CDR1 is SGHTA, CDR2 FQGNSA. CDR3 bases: TGTGCCAGCAGCCCGCAGACTAGGGCCTACAATGAGCAGTTCTTC. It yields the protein CASSPQTRAYNEQFF.

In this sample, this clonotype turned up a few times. CDR3 coding DNA: TGTGCCAGCAGTTATGGGTGGATGACTAGCGGGGGCCGCACCTACGAGCAGTACTTC. Translating gives CASSYGWMTSGGRTYEQYF. The chain carries TRBV6-5 and TRBJ2-7; 12 positions agree with TRBD2. This CDR3 has 19 residues. V lost 3 bases to trimming and J lost 2 bases; unmatched junction nucleotides: 14. From germline, CDR1 is MNHEY and CDR2 SVGAGI.

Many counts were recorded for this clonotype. CDR3 in amino acids: CASSSGGVAEAFF. The DNA of the CDR3 is TGTGCCAGCAGTTCAGGGGGGGTAGCTGAAGCTTTCTTT. The rearrangement links TRBV28 to TRBJ1-1; 7 positions agree with TRBD1. Germline values: CDR1 MDHEN, CDR2 SYDVKM. The CDR3 runs 13 residues. Unmatched junction bases numbered 5, after V lost 4 bases and J lost 6 bases. The full variable domain, in which reference TRBV28 and TRBJ1-1 provide the parts outside the CDR3, is DVKVTQSSRYLVKRTGEKVFLECVQDMDHENMFWYRQDPGLGLRLIYFSYDVKMKEKGDIPEGYSVSREKKERFSLILESASTNQTSMYLCASSSGGVAEAFFGQGTRLTVV.

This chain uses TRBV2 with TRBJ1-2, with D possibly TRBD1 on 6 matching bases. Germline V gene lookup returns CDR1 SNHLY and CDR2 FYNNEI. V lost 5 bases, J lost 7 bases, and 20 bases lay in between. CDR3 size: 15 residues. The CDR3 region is CASSLRQASFGGYTF. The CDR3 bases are TGTGCCAGCAGTCTAAGACAGGCCTCCTTCGGTGGCTACACCTTC.

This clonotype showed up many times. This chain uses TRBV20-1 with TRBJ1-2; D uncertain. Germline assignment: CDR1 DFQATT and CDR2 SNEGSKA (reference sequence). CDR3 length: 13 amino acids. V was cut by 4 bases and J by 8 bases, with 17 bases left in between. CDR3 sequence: CSAKMGPSGGYTF. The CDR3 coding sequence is TGCAGTGCTAAAATGGGTCCGTCAGGAGGCTACACCTTC.

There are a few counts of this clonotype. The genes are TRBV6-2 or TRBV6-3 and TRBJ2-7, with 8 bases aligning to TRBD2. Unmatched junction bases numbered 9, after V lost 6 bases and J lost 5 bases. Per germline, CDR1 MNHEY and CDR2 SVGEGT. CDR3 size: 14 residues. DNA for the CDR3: TGTGCCAGCAGCAACGGGAGGGCGGTTAACGAGCAGTACTTC. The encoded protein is CASSNGRAVNEQYF.

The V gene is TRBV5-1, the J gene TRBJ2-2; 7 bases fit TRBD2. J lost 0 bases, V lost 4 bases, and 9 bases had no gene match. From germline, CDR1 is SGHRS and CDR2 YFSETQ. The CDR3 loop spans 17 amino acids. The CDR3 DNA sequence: TGCGCCAGCAGCCGGGGGGAGGCGGCAGCGAACACCGGGGAGCTGTTTTTT. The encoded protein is CASSRGEAAANTGELFF.

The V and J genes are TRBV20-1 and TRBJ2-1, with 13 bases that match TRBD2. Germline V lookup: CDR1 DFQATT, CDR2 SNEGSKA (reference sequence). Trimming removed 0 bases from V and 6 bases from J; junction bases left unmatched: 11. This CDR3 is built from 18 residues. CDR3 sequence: CSARDFGRLAGGVNEQFF. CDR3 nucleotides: TGCAGTGCTAGAGATTTTGGCCGACTAGCGGGGGGTGTCAATGAGCAGTTCTTC.

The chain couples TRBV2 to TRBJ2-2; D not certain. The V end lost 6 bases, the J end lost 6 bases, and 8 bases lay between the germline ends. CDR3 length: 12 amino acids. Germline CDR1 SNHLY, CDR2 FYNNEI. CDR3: CASSTQAGELFF. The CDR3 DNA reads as TGTGCCAGCAGCACTCAGGCCGGGGAGCTGTTTTTT.

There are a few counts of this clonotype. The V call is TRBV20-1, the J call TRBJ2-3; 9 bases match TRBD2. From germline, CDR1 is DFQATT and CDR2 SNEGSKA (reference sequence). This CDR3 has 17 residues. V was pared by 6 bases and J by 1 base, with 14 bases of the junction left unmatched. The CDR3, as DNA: TGCAGTGCCCTCCCCGGCGGGAGGGCCGCGGGCACAGATACGCAGTATTTT. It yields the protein CSALPGGRAAGTDTQYF.

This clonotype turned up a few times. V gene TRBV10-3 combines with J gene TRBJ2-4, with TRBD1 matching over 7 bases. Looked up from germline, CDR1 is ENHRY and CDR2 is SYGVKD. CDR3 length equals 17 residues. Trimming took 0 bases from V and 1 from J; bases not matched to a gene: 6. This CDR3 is CAISESRQGLAKNIQYF. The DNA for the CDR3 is TGTGCCATCAGTGAGTCGCGACAGGGCCTTGCCAAAAACATTCAGTACTTC.